These T cell receptor beta chains were read from a single sample in a study of blood T cell repertoires in COVID-19. Here immunoSEQ multiplex PCR was the method, and the copy in TCRdb shows in-frame clones only, minus some. Among about 230,000 clones listed, 70% to 90% were seen once. Sequencing was done on a sample of peripheral blood. The receptors stem from a man aged 45-60 years with COVID-19, enrolled during active disease. CDR3s include the opening cysteine and the closing phenylalanine or tryptophan. Each record gives: J gene, V gene, D gene, clone size, CDR3 DNA, CDR3 protein. The D gene is left open where the match is weak. Clone size appears in some rows only: once, few, many, or a class for an expanded clone.

TRBJ2-5 | TRBV5-4 | NA | NA | TGTGCCAGCAGCGTCGACAGGGAGACCCAGTACTTC | CASSVDRETQYF
TRBJ2-3 | TRBV21-1 | NA | NA | TGTGCCAGCAGCAAAGCTCCCAGTTACACAGATACGCAGTATTTT | CASSKAPSYTDTQYF
TRBJ1-1 | TRBV12-3/TRBV12-4 | NA | NA | TGTGCCAGCACCTTGACTAGAGGCACTGAAGCTTTCTTT | CASTLTRGTEAFF
TRBJ2-5 | TRBV7-2 | NA | NA | TGTGCCAGCAGCTTAGCTAGCAGTAGGGAGACCCAGTACTTC | CASSLASSRETQYF
TRBJ2-1 | TRBV16 | NA | NA | TGTGCCAGCAGCCAAAGGGGTTTTAATGAGCAGTTCTTC | CASSQRGFNEQFF
TRBJ1-1 | TRBV7-9 | NA | few | TGTGCCAGCAGCTTAGCGCCCAGGGCGGAAGCTTTCTTT | CASSLAPRAEAFF
TRBJ2-7 | TRBV5-1 | TRBD1 | NA | TGCGCCAGCAGCTTGGTGGGACAGGGTAAGGACGAGCAGTACTTC | CASSLVGQGKDEQYF
TRBJ1-2 | TRBV19 | TRBD1 | NA | TGTGCCAGTAGTATAGAGGGACAGGGGATGGGCTACACCTTC | CASSIEGQGMGYTF
TRBJ2-5 | TRBV2 | NA | once | TGTGCCAGCAGTACGAGTGGTGAGACCCAGTACTTC | CASSTSGETQYF
TRBJ2-2 | TRBV11-3 | NA | NA | TGTGCCAGCAGCTCACCAGGCCGGCGAGCGGAGCTGTTTTTT | CASSSPGRRAELFF
TRBJ2-7 | TRBV11-3 | TRBD1 | NA | TGTGCCAGCAGCTCCTCGGGACAGGGCATCGAGCAGTACTTC | CASSSSGQGIEQYF
TRBJ2-1 | TRBV5-1 | TRBD2 | once | TGCGCCAGCAGCTCAGCGGGGGAAGGGTATGCTGAGCAGTTCTTC | CASSSAGEGYAEQFF
TRBJ1-4 | TRBV2 | NA | NA | TGTGCCAGCAGTGTCAGGGTCCCTAATGAAAAACTGTTTTTT | CASSVRVPNEKLFF
TRBJ2-7 | TRBV6-5 | TRBD1 | NA | TGTGCCAGCAGTCCAACAGGGGTCGGGTCCTACGAGCAGTACTTC | CASSPTGVGSYEQYF
TRBJ2-1 | TRBV29-1 | NA | NA | TGCAGCGTCGCCAGGGTAGTTTCCTACAATGAGCAGTTCTTC | CSVARVVSYNEQFF
TRBJ2-3 | TRBV6-2/TRBV6-3 | TRBD2 | once | TGTGCCAGCAGTTACCTGGGGGGGAGCTCCACAGATACGCAGTATTTT | CASSYLGGSSTDTQYF
TRBJ1-2 | TRBV29-1 | NA | NA | TGCAGCGCTTTAAAATCAGGCAGAAACTATGGCTACACCTTC | CSALKSGRNYGYTF
TRBJ2-3 | TRBV6-2/TRBV6-3 | NA | NA | TGTGCCAGCAGTTACAATTTACTTTCTGCAGATACGCAGTATTTT | CASSYNLLSADTQYF
TRBJ2-3 | TRBV11-2 | TRBD2 | NA | TGTGCCAGCAGCCCCAGACCGGGACTAAAATTGCCTGATACGCAGTATTTT | CASSPRPGLKLPDTQYF
TRBJ2-7 | TRBV10-3 | NA | NA | TGTGCCATCAGTGCTGGGACATTCTCCTACGAGCAGTACTTC | CAISAGTFSYEQYF
TRBJ1-2 | TRBV20-1 | NA | NA | TGCAGTGCTAGAGTTGATACAGGCCATACCTTC | CSARVDTGHTF
TRBJ2-2 | TRBV9 | NA | NA | TGTGCCAGCAGCCCTTCACAGGGTTTCGGGGAGCTGTTTTTT | CASSPSQGFGELFF
TRBJ2-2 | TRBV10-2 | NA | NA | TGCGCCAGCTCGCAGGGTTCCCGGGAGCTGTTTTTT | CASSQGSRELFF
TRBJ1-1 | TRBV10-1 | NA | NA | TGCGCCAGCAGTGAGTCGACTATGGACCATTCTGAAGCTTTCTTT | CASSESTMDHSEAFF
TRBJ1-4 | TRBV6-5 | TRBD1 | NA | TGTGCCAGCAGAGCAGACAGGGTGGGCAGTGAAAAACTGTTTTTT | CASRADRVGSEKLFF
TRBJ2-2 | TRBV4-1 | TRBD2 | NA | TGCGCCAGCAGCCGGACCTATAGCGGGGGGGCTTACACCGGGGAGCTGTTTTTT | CASSRTYSGGAYTGELFF
TRBJ1-1 | TRBV18 | TRBD1 | NA | TGTGCCAGCTCACCACGTCGGCAGGGGGACACTGAAGCTTTCTTT | CASSPRRQGDTEAFF
TRBJ1-1 | TRBV7-2 | NA | NA | TGTGCCAGCAGCTTGCGGTGGGGGGACCCGACCACTGAAGCTTTCTTT | CASSLRWGDPTTEAFF
TRBJ2-3 | TRBV9 | NA | NA | TGTGCCAGCAGCCTGGGACTAGATACGCAGTATTTT | CASSLGLDTQYF
TRBJ1-2 | TRBV5-8 | NA | once | TGTGCCAGCAGCTTGAGGGACACCCGGAACTATGGCTACACCTTC | CASSLRDTRNYGYTF
TRBJ2-3 | TRBV27 | NA | once | TGTGCCACAAAAAGGGACATCCCCCCAGATACGCAGTATTTT | CATKRDIPPDTQYF
TRBJ1-1 | TRBV5-6 | TRBD1 | NA | TGTGCCAGCAGCACCGGGACAGGGGGCAGGGGGAACACTGAAGCTTTCTTT | CASSTGTGGRGNTEAFF
TRBJ1-1 | TRBV6-5 | NA | NA | TGTGCCAGCAGTTACTCGATTGAGCACACTGAAGCTTTCTTT | CASSYSIEHTEAFF
TRBJ2-4 | TRBV7-9 | NA | NA | TGTGCCAGCAGCTTTTCCAGCCAGCCGGAGGGGCACATTCAGTACTTC | CASSFSSQPEGHIQYF
TRBJ2-2 | TRBV4-1 | NA | NA | TGCGCCAGCAGCCAAGATCTTGAAGCCCCTTTGATCGGGGAGCTGTTTTTT | CASSQDLEAPLIGELFF
TRBJ1-2 | TRBV3-1/TRBV3-2 | TRBD1 | many | TGTGCCAGCAGCCCACGACAGGGGTATGGCTACACCTTC | CASSPRQGYGYTF
TRBJ1-2 | TRBV2 | TRBD1 | NA | TGTGCCAGCAACATACAGGGGGCGGGTCCCTATGGCTACACCTTC | CASNIQGAGPYGYTF
TRBJ1-2 | TRBV6-5 | NA | NA | TGTGCCAGCAGGAACCCAGGGGAAGGAGGCTACACCTTC | CASRNPGEGGYTF
TRBJ1-2 | TRBV3-1/TRBV3-2 | NA | NA | TGTGCCAGCAGCCAAGATGAGACTCATGGCTACACCTTC | CASSQDETHGYTF
TRBJ1-2 | TRBV28 | NA | NA | TGTGCCTGCCGACGAACAGGGACCCTTAACTATGGCTACACCTTC | CACRRTGTLNYGYTF
TRBJ2-7 | TRBV28 | TRBD1 | NA | TGTGCCAGCAGTCCATGGACAGGGAGCTCCTACGAGCAGTACTTC | CASSPWTGSSYEQYF
TRBJ2-3 | TRBV29-1 | TRBD2 | NA | TGCAGCGCCTCGGGACTAGCGGGGTTTACTAGCACAGATACGCAGTATTTT | CSASGLAGFTSTDTQYF
TRBJ1-2 | TRBV24-1 | TRBD1 | NA | TGTGCCACCAGCGCAGGGGGCTATGGCTACACCTTC | CATSAGGYGYTF
TRBJ2-2 | TRBV6-4 | NA | few | TGTGCCAGCAGTTCCACAGGGTCGAGCGGGGAGCTGTTTTTT | CASSSTGSSGELFF
TRBJ1-1 | TRBV7-3 | NA | NA | TGTGCCAGCCGCCCGGGGGGGCCTGGCACTGAAGCTTTCTTT | CASRPGGPGTEAFF
TRBJ1-1 | TRBV4-1 | NA | NA | TGCGCCAGCAGCCGCGGGGGGAACACTGAAGCTTTCTTT | CASSRGGNTEAFF
TRBJ2-3 | TRBV10-3 | TRBD2 | once | TGTGCCATCAGAACTAGCGGGGGACCAGATACGCAGTATTTT | CAIRTSGGPDTQYF
TRBJ1-1 | TRBV3-1/TRBV3-2 | NA | few | TGTGCCAGCAGCCAGTTCAGGGTAGGATCCACTGAAGCTTTCTTT | CASSQFRVGSTEAFF
TRBJ2-7 | TRBV4-1 | NA | NA | TGCGCCAGCAGCCAAAAGACAGGGACTTCCTACGAGCAGTACTTC | CASSQKTGTSYEQYF
TRBJ1-6 | TRBV7-9 | NA | many | TGTGCCAGCAGCTTAGGCCGGGGTACCTATAATTCACCCCTCCACTTT | CASSLGRGTYNSPLHF
TRBJ1-2 | TRBV7-9 | TRBD1 | NA | TGTGCCAGCAGCTATCCGACAGGGATGAACTATGGCTACACCTTC | CASSYPTGMNYGYTF
TRBJ2-7 | TRBV10-3 | NA | NA | TGTGCCATCAGCCCGGACACCTACGAGCAGTACTTC | CAISPDTYEQYF
TRBJ2-5 | TRBV7-2 | NA | NA | TGTGCCAGCAGCTTAGCGGGGCCCCCTCCGGAGACCCAGTACTTC | CASSLAGPPPETQYF
TRBJ2-5 | TRBV3-1/TRBV3-2 | TRBD2 | NA | TGTGCCAGCAGCCAAGAAACCGGACTAGCCAACGTGGGACAAGAGACCCAGTACTTC | CASSQETGLANVGQETQYF